This TCR beta chain was observed in a study of blood T cells in healthy people across ages. Study-wide results and caveats: Without sorted subsets, naive and antigen-experienced compartments could not be conclusively compared. The CMV status of each donor remained undetermined, and this could have confounded shifts in expanded clonotypes.

Germline V CDR1 and CDR2: SQVTM, ANQGSEA. This CDR3 contains 14 residues. Worth noting for this clonotype: What it binds is not known. A read error is possible here, since a much larger clone lies one base away.

The use of a sample-barcoded 5' primer and a J-beta primer mix characterized a second PCR of about 6 to 11 cycles. The authors tagged each cDNA molecule using a template-switch adaptor with 12 random nucleotides. TCRdb passed the 5' RACE reads through MiXCR, listing each CDR3 protein once. The sample carries approximately 900,000 distinct CDR3 sequences, 25% to 35% recorded once. The same specimen was also included in a second study, on T cells of mothers and their children.

The chain joins TRBV29-1 to TRBJ2-5; D gene ambiguous. Material for sequencing was blood. The clonotype comes from a middle-aged woman in good health. In DNA, the CDR3 is TGCGGCGTTGAAGATAACCAGAGAAGGGAGACCCAGTACTTC. Its translation is CGVEDNQRRETQYF.